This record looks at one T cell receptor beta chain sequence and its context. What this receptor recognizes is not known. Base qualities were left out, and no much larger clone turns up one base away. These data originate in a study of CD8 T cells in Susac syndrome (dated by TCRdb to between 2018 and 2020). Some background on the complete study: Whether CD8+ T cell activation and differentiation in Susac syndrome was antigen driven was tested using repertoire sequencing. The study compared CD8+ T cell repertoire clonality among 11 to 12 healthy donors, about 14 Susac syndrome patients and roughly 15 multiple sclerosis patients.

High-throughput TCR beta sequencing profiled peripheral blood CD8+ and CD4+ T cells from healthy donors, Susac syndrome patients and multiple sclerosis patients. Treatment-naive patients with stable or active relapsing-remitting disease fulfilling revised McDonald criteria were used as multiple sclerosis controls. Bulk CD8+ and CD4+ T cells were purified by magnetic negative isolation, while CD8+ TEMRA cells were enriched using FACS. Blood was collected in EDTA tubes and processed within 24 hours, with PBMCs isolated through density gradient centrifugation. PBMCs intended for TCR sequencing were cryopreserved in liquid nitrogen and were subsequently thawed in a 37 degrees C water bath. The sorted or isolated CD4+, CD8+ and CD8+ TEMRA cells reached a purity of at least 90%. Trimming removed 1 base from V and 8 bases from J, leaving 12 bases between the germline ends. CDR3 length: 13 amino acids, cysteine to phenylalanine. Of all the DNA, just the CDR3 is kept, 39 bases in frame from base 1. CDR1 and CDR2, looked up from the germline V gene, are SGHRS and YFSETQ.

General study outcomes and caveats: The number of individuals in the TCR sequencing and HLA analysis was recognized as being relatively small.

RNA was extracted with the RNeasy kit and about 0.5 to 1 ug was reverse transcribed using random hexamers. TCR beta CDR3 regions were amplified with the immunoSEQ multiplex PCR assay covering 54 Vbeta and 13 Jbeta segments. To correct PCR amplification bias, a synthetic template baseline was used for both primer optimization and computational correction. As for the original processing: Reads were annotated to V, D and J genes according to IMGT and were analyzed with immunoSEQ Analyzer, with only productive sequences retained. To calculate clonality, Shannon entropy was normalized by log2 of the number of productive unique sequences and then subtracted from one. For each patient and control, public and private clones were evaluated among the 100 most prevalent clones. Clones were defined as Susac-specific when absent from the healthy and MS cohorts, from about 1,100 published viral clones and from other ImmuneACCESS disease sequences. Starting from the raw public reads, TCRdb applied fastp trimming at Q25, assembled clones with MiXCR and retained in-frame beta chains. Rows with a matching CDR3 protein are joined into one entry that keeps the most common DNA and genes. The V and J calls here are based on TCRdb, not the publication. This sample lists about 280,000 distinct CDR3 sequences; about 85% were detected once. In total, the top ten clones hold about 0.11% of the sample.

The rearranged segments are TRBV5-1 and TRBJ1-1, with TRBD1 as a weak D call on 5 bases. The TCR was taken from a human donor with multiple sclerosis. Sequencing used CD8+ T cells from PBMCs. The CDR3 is CASSLRGPREAFF. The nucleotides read TGCGCCAGCAGCTTGAGGGGACCTCGAGAAGCTTTCTTT.